A selection of T cell receptor beta chains follows, all from one sample in a study of shared clonotypes between healthy human individuals. Measured with immunoSEQ multiplex PCR; TCRdb has only the in-frame clones, and not every one. Here the sample spans roughly 1,800,000 clones, about 94% being singletons. The sequenced sample was naive CD8+ T cells sorted from blood. These receptors came from a man in his late teens or twenties in good health. CDR3s include the opening cysteine and the closing phenylalanine or tryptophan. The order of the fields is J gene, V gene, D gene, clone size, CDR3 DNA, CDR3 protein. A D gene is named only where the DNA matches it firmly. The size entry is marked missing in some rows and otherwise reads once, few, many or a size class.

TRBJ2-1 TRBV2 TRBD1 once TGTGCCAGCAGTGAAGCAGGGGGCTTCGGTGAGCAGTTCTTC CASSEAGGFGEQFF
TRBJ1-6 TRBV27 TRBD1 few TGTGCCAGCAGTCCGGGACAGGGTAATTCACCCCTCCACTTT CASSPGQGNSPLHF
TRBJ1-1 TRBV5-6 NA NA TGTGCCAGCAACCTTGGGGGGTATACTGAAGCTTTCTTT CASNLGGYTEAFF
TRBJ2-2 TRBV29-1 NA NA TGCAGCGTTGAAGATCGCACATTATTAGGGGAAACCTCCACCGGGGAGCTGTTTTTT CSVEDRTLLGETSTGELFF
TRBJ1-2 TRBV5-6 NA NA TGTGCCAGCAGCTTGGACGGGGAAGCGGGGGGCTACACCTTC CASSLDGEAGGYTF
TRBJ1-5 TRBV15 NA NA TGTGCCACCAGCAGAGGTCTGGGCCGGCAGCCCCAGCATTTT CATSRGLGRQPQHF
TRBJ2-7 TRBV5-6 TRBD1 few TGTGCCAGCAGCTATGGACAGGGCTACGAGCAGTACTTC CASSYGQGYEQYF
TRBJ1-1 TRBV6-1 NA NA TGTGCCAGCAGTGAAGCCGGGGAGAACACTGAAGCTTTCTTT CASSEAGENTEAFF
TRBJ2-2 TRBV14 NA NA TGTGCCAGCAGCCAAGAAGGTCAGACTAGAAGAACGAGCGGGGAGCTGTTTTTT CASSQEGQTRRTSGELFF
TRBJ2-7 TRBV2 NA NA TGTGCCAGCAGCCGAGGAGCCTCAGAGTCCTACGAGCAGTACTTC CASSRGASESYEQYF
TRBJ2-7 TRBV28 TRBD1 NA TGTGCCAGCAGTGGGACAGGGGGCCGCTACGAGCAGTACTTC CASSGTGGRYEQYF
TRBJ1-1 TRBV6-5 TRBD1 NA TGTGCCAGCCGAGAGGCCGCACGGACAGGGGGTTTCTTT CASREAARTGGFF
TRBJ2-1 TRBV6-5 TRBD2 NA TGTGCCAGCAGCTACCGGGAGGGTTACAATGAGCAGTTCTTC CASSYREGYNEQFF
TRBJ1-4 TRBV28 NA NA TGTGCCAGCAGTTCCCCCGGGGGGCTTAATGAAAAACTGTTTTTT CASSSPGGLNEKLFF
TRBJ2-7 TRBV5-1 NA NA TGCGCCAGCAGCTCCTACTCCTACGAGCAGTACTTC CASSSYSYEQYF
TRBJ2-7 TRBV4-1 NA NA TGCGCCAGCAGCCAGGGACGTTCCTACGAGCAGTACTTC CASSQGRSYEQYF
TRBJ2-7 TRBV5-1 NA NA TGCGCCAGCAGCCGGATCGGGGGTTACTACGAGCAGTACTTC CASSRIGGYYEQYF
TRBJ2-5 TRBV10-1 NA NA TGCGCCAGCAGTGAGTCGACTCTTCCCCAGTACTTC CASSESTLPQYF
TRBJ2-1 TRBV7-6 NA NA TGTGCCAGCAGCCCCTCAGGGGTGGTCTACAATGAGCAGTTCTTC CASSPSGVVYNEQFF
TRBJ1-3 TRBV6-5 NA few TGTGCCAGCAGTTACGACAACTCTGGAAACACCATATATTTT CASSYDNSGNTIYF
TRBJ1-1 TRBV6-6 NA NA TGTGCCAGCTCAATGGCGGGACCCAACACTGAAGCTTTCTTT CASSMAGPNTEAFF
TRBJ1-1 TRBV27 NA NA TGTGCCAGCAGGCAACCGGGACAGAACACTGAAGCTTTCTTT CASRQPGQNTEAFF
TRBJ2-2 TRBV4-3 NA NA TGCGCCAGCAGCGGGGAAGGCGAGGGGCCTAGAGCCGGGGAGCTGTTTTTT CASSGEGEGPRAGELFF
TRBJ1-3 TRBV5-1 TRBD1 NA TGCGCCAGCAGCACCACAGGGGTTGCTGGAAACACCATATATTTT CASSTTGVAGNTIYF
TRBJ2-6 TRBV7-6 NA NA TGTGCCAGCAGCCTGGACAGCTCTGGGGCCAACGTCCTGACTTTC CASSLDSSGANVLTF
TRBJ1-5 TRBV27 NA NA TGTGCCAGCAGTACCGGGGGTATCAATCAGCCCCAGCATTTT CASSTGGINQPQHF
TRBJ2-3 TRBV6-5 NA once TGTGCCAGCAGTTACGGGCGGGGTTCCACAGATACGCAGTATTTT CASSYGRGSTDTQYF
TRBJ2-2 TRBV29-1 NA NA TGCAGCGTTTCTCACAACGCGAACACCGGGGAGCTGTTTTTT CSVSHNANTGELFF
TRBJ2-1 TRBV5-1 NA NA TGCGCCAGCAGCTTTAGGCCGTACAATGAGCAGTTCTTC CASSFRPYNEQFF
TRBJ1-1 TRBV7-9 NA NA TGTGCCAGCAGCTTAGCGCTTGCAGGGGCCTTGAACACTGAAGCTTTCTTT CASSLALAGALNTEAFF
TRBJ2-7 TRBV7-2 TRBD1 NA TGTGCCAGCAGCTTACGACAGGGGGCTTACGAGCAGTACTTC CASSLRQGAYEQYF
TRBJ2-7 TRBV2 TRBD2 NA TGTGCCAGAGGGACTAGCGGGCGATTCCCATCTTACGAGCAGTACTTC CARGTSGRFPSYEQYF
TRBJ2-7 TRBV4-1 NA NA TGCGCCAGCAGCCTCTCGACAGGTACCTACGAGCAGTACTTC CASSLSTGTYEQYF
TRBJ1-1 TRBV14 TRBD1 NA TGTGCCAGCAGCCAGTGGGGACAGGGCACTGAAGCTTTCTTT CASSQWGQGTEAFF
TRBJ1-3 TRBV11-2 NA NA TGTGCCAGCAGCCCACTCGATGTGAGAAACACCATATATTTT CASSPLDVRNTIYF
TRBJ1-1 TRBV27 NA NA TGTGCCAGCAGTCCCCTGGGGGGTGAAGCTTTCTTT CASSPLGGEAFF
TRBJ2-7 TRBV19 NA NA TGTGCCAGTAGTATCCGCTGGGACGGGCTTGGTAACGAGCAGTACTTC CASSIRWDGLGNEQYF
TRBJ1-2 TRBV27 NA NA TGTGCCAGCAGTTTTCGGGCCCTGTCCGGTCTCACCTTC CASSFRALSGLTF
TRBJ2-7 TRBV11-2 NA NA TGTGCCAGCAGCTTAGGTTGGGGAAAAAACGCCGAGCAGTACTTC CASSLGWGKNAEQYF
TRBJ2-1 TRBV6-4 NA NA TGTGCCAGCAGTGTAAGGGACGGGAACAATGAGCAGTTCTTC CASSVRDGNNEQFF
TRBJ2-1 TRBV30 TRBD2 NA TGTGCCTGGAGTGTAGACGGGGGGGCTAACAATGAGCAGTTCTTC CAWSVDGGANNEQFF
TRBJ2-7 TRBV7-2 TRBD1 NA TGTGCCAGCAGCAAAGAGGGGACAGGGATAACCTACGAGCAGTACTTC CASSKEGTGITYEQYF
TRBJ1-5 TRBV27 NA NA TGTGCCAGCAGTTTACAGGCCCTTAATCAGCCCCAGCATTTT CASSLQALNQPQHF
TRBJ2-7 TRBV5-4 NA NA TGTGCCAGCAGCTTGGGAGGGCTCGAGCAGTACTTC CASSLGGLEQYF
TRBJ1-3 TRBV27 NA NA TGTGCCAGCAGCACAGGTTTCTCTGGAAACACCATATATTTT CASSTGFSGNTIYF
TRBJ1-2 TRBV4-1 NA NA TGCGCCAGCAGCCCCGGGACGGGATCTAACTATGGCTACACCTTC CASSPGTGSNYGYTF
TRBJ2-7 TRBV6-5 TRBD1 NA TGTGCCAGCAGATGGACAGGGGAAGGCGAGCAGTACTTC CASRWTGEGEQYF
TRBJ2-3 TRBV7-2 NA once TGTGCCAGCAGCTTCGGCGTACTTGCTAGCACAGATACGCAGTATTTT CASSFGVLASTDTQYF
TRBJ2-7 TRBV13 NA NA TGTGCCAGCAGCTTAGCCCTAACGAGGGGGGGCGCGTTTCAGTTC CASSLALTRGGAFQF
TRBJ1-3 TRBV5-6 TRBD1 few TGTGCCAGCAGCTTCCAGGGGGCGGAAAACACCATATATTTT CASSFQGAENTIYF
TRBJ2-7 TRBV19 TRBD1 once TGTGCCAGTAGCGGGACAGGGGGGGTCTACGAGCAGTACTTC CASSGTGGVYEQYF
TRBJ1-2 TRBV5-6 TRBD1 NA TGTGCCAGCAGCTTGTGGAGTCAGGGGGCTTGGTATGGCTACACCTTC CASSLWSQGAWYGYTF
TRBJ2-7 TRBV11-2 NA NA TGTGCCAGCAGCTTAGGACAAACCGAGCAGTACTTC CASSLGQTEQYF
TRBJ2-1 TRBV13 NA NA TGTGCCAGCAGCAGAGAACGCAATGAGCAGTTCTTC CASSRERNEQFF
TRBJ2-1 TRBV30 NA NA TGTGCCTGGAGTGTCCTCCTGGATGAGCAGTTCTTC CAWSVLLDEQFF